The sequence of this TCR beta chain was determined in a study of blood T cell repertoires in COVID-19. Study overall: The study drew acute and convalescent COVID-19 samples from the United States, Italy and Spain.

Per the study methods: Estimation of nucleated cell counts relied on the amplification of reference gene primers. Measured with immunoSEQ multiplex PCR; TCRdb has only the in-frame clones, and not every one. V and J calls and clone size come straight from that table; D and trimming were deduced from the DNA. The sample carries approximately 100,000 clones, roughly 80% recorded once. V was clipped by 4 bases and J by 0 bases, with 15 bases between them. The germline gives CDR1 SGHNT, CDR2 YYREEE (reference sequence). The CDR3 covers 16 residues. Sequencing used peripheral blood. The receptor's source is a man in his 70s with active or convalescent COVID-19. The rearrangement links TRBV5-4 to TRBJ2-3; D may be TRBD2 (6 bases). The CDR3 here is CASSHPSELSTDTQYF. CDR3 in DNA: TGTGCCAGCAGCCATCCTAGCGAACTAAGCACAGATACGCAGTATTTT.